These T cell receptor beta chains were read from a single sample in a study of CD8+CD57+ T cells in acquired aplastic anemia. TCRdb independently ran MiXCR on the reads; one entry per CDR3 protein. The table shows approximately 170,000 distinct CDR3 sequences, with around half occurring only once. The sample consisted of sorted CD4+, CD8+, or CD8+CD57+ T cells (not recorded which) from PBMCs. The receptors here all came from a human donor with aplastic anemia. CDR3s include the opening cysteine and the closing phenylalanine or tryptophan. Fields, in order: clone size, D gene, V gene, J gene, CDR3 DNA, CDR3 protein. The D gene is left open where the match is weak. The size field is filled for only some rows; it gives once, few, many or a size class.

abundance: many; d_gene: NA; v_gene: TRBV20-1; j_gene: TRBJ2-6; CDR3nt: TGCAGTGCTCCTCAGGGCTCTGGGGCCAACGTCCTGACTTTC; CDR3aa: CSAPQGSGANVLTF
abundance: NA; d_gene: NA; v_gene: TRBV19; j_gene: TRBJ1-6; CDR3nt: TGTGCCAGTAGTAGCGCATATAATTCACCCCTCCACTTT; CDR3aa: CASSSAYNSPLHF
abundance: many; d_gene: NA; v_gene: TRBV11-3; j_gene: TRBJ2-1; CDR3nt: TGTGCCAGCAGCCCGCGGGGTAGCGGAACAAGGGATGAGCAGTTCTTC; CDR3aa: CASSPRGSGTRDEQFF
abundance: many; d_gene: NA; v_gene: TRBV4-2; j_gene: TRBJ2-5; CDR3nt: TGTGCCAGCAGCCAGGTACAGGGTAAAGGAGAGACCCAGTACTTC; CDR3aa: CASSQVQGKGETQYF
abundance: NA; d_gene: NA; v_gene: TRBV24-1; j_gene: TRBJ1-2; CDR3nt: TGTGCCACCAGTGACCACACCGTGGGTAGGGGCTACACCTTC; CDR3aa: CATSDHTVGRGYTF
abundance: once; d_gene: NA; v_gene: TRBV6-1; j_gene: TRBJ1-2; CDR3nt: TGTGCCAGCAGCTTTACACGCCTCGGGGACTATGGCTACACCTTC; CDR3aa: CASSFTRLGDYGYTF
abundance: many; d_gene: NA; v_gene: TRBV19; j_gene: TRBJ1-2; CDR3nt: TGTGCCAGTAGTATTACTGTCAACGGGGGGTATGGCTACACCTTC; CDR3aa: CASSITVNGGYGYTF
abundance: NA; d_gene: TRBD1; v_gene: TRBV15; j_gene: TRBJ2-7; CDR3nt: TGTGCCACCAGCAAGGACAGGGGTACCTACGAGCAGTACTTC; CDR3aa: CATSKDRGTYEQYF
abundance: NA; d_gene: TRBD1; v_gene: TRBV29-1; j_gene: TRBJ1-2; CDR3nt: TGCAGCGCGTCCGGGACAGGGGAAGGCTACACCTTC; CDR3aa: CSASGTGEGYTF
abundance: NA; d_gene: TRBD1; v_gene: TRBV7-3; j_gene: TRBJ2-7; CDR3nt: TGTGCCAGCAGCTTGACCGGGACAGGGGCCTACGAGCAGTACTTC; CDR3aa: CASSLTGTGAYEQYF
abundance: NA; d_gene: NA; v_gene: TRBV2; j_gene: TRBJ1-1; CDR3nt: TGTGCCAGCAGCGCGGACAGCAACACTGAAGCTTTCTTT; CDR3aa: CASSADSNTEAFF
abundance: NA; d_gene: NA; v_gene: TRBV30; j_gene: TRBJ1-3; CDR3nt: TGTGCCTGGAGTATGGGTTCTGGAAACACCATATATTTT; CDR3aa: CAWSMGSGNTIYF
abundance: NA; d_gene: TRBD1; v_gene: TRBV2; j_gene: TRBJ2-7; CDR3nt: TGTGCCAGCAGTGTCGGACAGGGGGGCAAGCAGTACTTC; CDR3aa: CASSVGQGGKQYF
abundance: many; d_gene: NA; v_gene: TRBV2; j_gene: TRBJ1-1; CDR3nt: TGTGCCAGCAGTCAGGCTCAAAACACTGAAGCTTTCTTT; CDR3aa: CASSQAQNTEAFF
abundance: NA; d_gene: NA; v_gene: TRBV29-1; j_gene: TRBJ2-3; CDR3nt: TGCAGCGTGGGAGGAGCAAGCACAGATACGCAGTATTTT; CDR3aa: CSVGGASTDTQYF
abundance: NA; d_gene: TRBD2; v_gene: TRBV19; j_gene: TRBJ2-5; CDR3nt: TGTGCCAGTAGTCCGACTAGCGGGAAGGGGGAGACCCAGTACTTC; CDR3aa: CASSPTSGKGETQYF
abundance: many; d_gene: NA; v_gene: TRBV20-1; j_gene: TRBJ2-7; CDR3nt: TGCAGTGCTAGGAAGAACTACGAGCAGTACTTC; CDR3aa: CSARKNYEQYF
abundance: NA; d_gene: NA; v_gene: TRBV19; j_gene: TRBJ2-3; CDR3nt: TGTGCCAGTAGTAATGGAGGAGTTAACACAGATACGCAGTATTTT; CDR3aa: CASSNGGVNTDTQYF
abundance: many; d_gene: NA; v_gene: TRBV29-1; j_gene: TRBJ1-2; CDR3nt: TGCAGCGTTGCGTCAGGGGCTAACTATGGCTACACCTTC; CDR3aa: CSVASGANYGYTF
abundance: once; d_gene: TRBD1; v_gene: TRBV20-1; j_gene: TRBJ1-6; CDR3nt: TGCAGTGCTAGAGGACAGGGGGGCTTCACCCTCCACTTT; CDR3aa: CSARGQGGFTLHF
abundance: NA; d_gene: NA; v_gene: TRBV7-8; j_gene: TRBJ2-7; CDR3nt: TGTGCCAGCAGCCCCCCTCGGAACGAGCAGTACTTC; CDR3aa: CASSPPRNEQYF
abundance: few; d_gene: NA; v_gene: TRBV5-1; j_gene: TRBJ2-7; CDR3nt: TGCGCCAGCAGCTCGGACGGTAGCTCCTGCGAGCAGTACTTC; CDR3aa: CASSSDGSSCEQYF
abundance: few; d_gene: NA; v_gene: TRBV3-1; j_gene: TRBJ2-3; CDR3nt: TGTGCCAGCAGCCAAGATCAACTGAACACAGATACGCAGTATTTT; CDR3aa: CASSQDQLNTDTQYF
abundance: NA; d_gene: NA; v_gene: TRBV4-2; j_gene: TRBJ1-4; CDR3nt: TGTGCCAGCAGCCAAGCGTCGGCAGCGAATGAAAAACTGTTTTTT; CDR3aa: CASSQASAANEKLFF
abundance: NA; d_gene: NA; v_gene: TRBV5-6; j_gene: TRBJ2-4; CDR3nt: TGTGCCAGCCGTCCAGGTCTAGCCAAAAACATTCAGTACTTC; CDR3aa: CASRPGLAKNIQYF
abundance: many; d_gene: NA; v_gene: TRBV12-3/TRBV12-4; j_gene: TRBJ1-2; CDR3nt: TGTGCCAGCAGTTTGGGTCTCTATGGCTACACCTTC; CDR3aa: CASSLGLYGYTF
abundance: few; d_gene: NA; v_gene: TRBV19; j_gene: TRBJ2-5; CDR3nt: TGTGCCAGTCCTGGCAGGGGACGAGAGACCCAGTACTTC; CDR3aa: CASPGRGRETQYF
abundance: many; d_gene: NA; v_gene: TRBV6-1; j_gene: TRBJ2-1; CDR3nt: TGTGCCAGCGCCCCGACCGGTGACATTGAGCAGTTCTTC; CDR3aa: CASAPTGDIEQFF
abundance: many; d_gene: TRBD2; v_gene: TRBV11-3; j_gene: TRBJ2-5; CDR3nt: TGTGCCAGCAGAAAAGCGGGAGGGACCCAGTACTTC; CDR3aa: CASRKAGGTQYF
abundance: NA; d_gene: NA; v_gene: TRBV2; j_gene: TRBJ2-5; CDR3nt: TGTGCCAGCAGCTTAGGAGTCAGGGAAGAGACCCAGTACTTC; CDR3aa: CASSLGVREETQYF
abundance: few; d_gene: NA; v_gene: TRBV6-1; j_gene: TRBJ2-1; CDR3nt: TGTGCCAGCAGTGAACAGGGATCCCATTACACTGAGCAGTTCTTC; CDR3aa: CASSEQGSHYTEQFF
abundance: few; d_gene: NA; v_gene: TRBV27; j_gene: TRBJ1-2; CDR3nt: TGTGCCAGCAGTTTAGGGAGTATAGTGGGGGGTAGCGATGGCTACACCTTC; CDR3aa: CASSLGSIVGGSDGYTF
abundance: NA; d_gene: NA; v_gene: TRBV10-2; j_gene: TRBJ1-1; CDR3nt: TGCGCCAGCAGGATCGCGGAGGGGGGCTCGAACACTGAAGCTTTCTTT; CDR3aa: CASRIAEGGSNTEAFF
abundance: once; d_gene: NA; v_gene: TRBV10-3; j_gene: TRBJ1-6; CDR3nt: TGTGCCATCAATGGACAGATTAATTCACCCCTCCACTTT; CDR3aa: CAINGQINSPLHF
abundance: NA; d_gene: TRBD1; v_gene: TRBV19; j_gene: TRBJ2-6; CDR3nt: TGTGCCAGTAGTACGCTCCGGGGACAGGGTGTTTCTGGGGCCAACGTCCTGACTTTC; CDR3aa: CASSTLRGQGVSGANVLTF
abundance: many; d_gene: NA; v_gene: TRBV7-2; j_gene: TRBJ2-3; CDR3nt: TGTGCCAGCAGCGCCCCTGGGGGGGGGCCGGCAGATACGCAGTATTTT; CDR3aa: CASSAPGGGPADTQYF
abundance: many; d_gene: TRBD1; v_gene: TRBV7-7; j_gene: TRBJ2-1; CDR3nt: TGTGCTAGCAGTCCCGACAGGGCTAACAATGAGCAGTTCTTC; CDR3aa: CASSPDRANNEQFF
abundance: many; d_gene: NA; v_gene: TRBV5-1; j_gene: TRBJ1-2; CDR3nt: TGCGCCAGCAGCTTGGGCCCCCAACAGAAGTTATATGGCTACACCTTC; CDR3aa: CASSLGPQQKLYGYTF
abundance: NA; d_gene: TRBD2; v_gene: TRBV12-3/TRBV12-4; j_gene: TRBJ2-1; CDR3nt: TGTGCCAGCAGAACCCGCCGGTGGGTTAGCGGGGACAATGAGCAGTTCTTC; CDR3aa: CASRTRRWVSGDNEQFF
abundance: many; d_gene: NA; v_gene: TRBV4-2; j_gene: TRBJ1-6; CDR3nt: TGTGCCAGCAGCTTCGGGGGTTCACCCCTCCACTTT; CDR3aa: CASSFGGSPLHF
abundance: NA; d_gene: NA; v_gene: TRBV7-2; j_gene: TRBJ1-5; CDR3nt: TGTGCCAGCAGCGCATATAGCGATCAGCCCCAGCATTTT; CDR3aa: CASSAYSDQPQHF
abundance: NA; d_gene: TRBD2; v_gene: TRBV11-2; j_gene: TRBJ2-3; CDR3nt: TGTGCCAGCAGCTTAGGTCCCGGGACTAGCGGGGGGTCAGATACGCAGTATTTT; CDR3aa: CASSLGPGTSGGSDTQYF
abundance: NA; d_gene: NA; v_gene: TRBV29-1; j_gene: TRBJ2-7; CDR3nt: TGCAGCGTTGAAGTCCACGGGACCGAGCAGTACTTC; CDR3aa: CSVEVHGTEQYF
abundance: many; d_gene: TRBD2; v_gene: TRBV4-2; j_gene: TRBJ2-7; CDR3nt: TGTGCCAGCTCCCGGGGGGGGGACAAGGACGAGCAGTACTTC; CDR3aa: CASSRGGDKDEQYF
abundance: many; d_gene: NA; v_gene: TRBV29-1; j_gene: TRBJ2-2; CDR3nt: TGCAGCGCAACTAGTCTCAACACCGGGGAGCTGTTTTTT; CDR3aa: CSATSLNTGELFF
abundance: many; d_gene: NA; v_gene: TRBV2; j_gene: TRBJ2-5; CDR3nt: TGTGCCAGCAGTGAAATCGAAGAGACCCAGTACTTC; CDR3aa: CASSEIEETQYF
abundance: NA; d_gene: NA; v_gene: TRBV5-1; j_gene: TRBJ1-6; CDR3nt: TGCGCCAGCAGCTTGGATGGCGAGGTTAATTCACCCCTCCACTTT; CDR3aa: CASSLDGEVNSPLHF
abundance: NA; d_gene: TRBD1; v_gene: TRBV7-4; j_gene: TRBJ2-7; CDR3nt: TGTGCCAGCAGCTCACCGGGACAGGGGGAATACGAGCAGTACTTC; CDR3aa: CASSSPGQGEYEQYF
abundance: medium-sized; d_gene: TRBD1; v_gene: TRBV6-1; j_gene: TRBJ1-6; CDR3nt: TGTGCCAGCAGTGCGGGACAGGAGAATTCACCCCTCCACTTT; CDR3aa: CASSAGQENSPLHF
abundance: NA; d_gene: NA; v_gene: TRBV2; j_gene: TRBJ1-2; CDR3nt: TGTGCCAGCTTCGGACAAGGCTATGGCTACACCTTC; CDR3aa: CASFGQGYGYTF
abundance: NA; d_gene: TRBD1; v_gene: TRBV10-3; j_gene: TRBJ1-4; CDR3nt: TGTGCCATCAGGGCGCCGGGACAGGTGGAAAAACTGTTTTTT; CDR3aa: CAIRAPGQVEKLFF
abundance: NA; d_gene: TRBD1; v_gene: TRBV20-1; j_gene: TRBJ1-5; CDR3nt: TGCAGTGCCCTCGGACAGGGGAATCAGCCCCAGCATTTT; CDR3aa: CSALGQGNQPQHF
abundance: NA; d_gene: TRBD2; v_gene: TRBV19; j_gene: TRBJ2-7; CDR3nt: TGTGCCAGTAGGGTACTAGCGGGGGAAGGTGAGCAGTACTTC; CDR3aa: CASRVLAGEGEQYF
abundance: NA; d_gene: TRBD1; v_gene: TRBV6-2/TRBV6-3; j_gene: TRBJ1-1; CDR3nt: TGTGCCAGCAGAGTCAGGACAGGGTCGAACACTGAAGCTTTCTTT; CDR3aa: CASRVRTGSNTEAFF
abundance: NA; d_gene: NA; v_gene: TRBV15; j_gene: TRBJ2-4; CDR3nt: TGTGCCACCAGCAGAGTGGGACTCGTAGCCAAAAACATTCAGTACTTC; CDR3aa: CATSRVGLVAKNIQYF
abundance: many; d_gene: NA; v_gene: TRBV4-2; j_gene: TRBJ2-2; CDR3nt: TGTGCCAGCAGCCAAGAGGGCAGGGACACCGGGGAGCTGTTTTTT; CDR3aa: CASSQEGRDTGELFF
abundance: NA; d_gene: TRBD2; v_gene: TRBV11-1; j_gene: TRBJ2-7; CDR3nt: TGTGCCAGCAGCTTGCGGGAGGGCCTGGCGTACGAGCAGTACTTC; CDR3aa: CASSLREGLAYEQYF
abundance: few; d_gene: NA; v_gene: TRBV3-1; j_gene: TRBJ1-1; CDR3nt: TGTGCCAGCAGCCAAGAACAGGTGGGGTCGGCTTTCTTT; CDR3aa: CASSQEQVGSAFF
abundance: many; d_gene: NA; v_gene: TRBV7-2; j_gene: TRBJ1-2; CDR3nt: TGTGCCAGCAGCTTGGATGGTAGGGGTAAGGGCTACACCTTC; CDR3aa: CASSLDGRGKGYTF